This T cell receptor (beta chain) came from a study of shared clonotypes between healthy human individuals. Regarding the study as a whole: Researchers found naive subsets generally carried larger estimated richness than memory subsets.

CDR3 length: 15 amino acids. V was trimmed by 0 bases and J by 1 base, leaving 6 bases between them. Germline V CDR1 and CDR2: LGHNA, YSLEER. About this clone itself: The antigen is undetermined.

The authors ran the assay at deep level. Only in-frame clones appear in the TCRdb table, and some are missing; sequencing was by immunoSEQ multiplex PCR. The sample contains some 2.1 million clones, 93% of which appear only once. Terminally differentiated effector memory CD45RA+ cells were left out of the naive CD8 fraction, which was CD45RO-negative and positively selected for CCR7. There were no recent acute infections or vaccinations among the donors, who were healthy HIV-negative adults. Donors, without exception, were Caucasian adults residing in Nashville, Tennessee. This receptor was taken from a man younger than 35 in good health. Some clones in this sample may be carry-over from other donors' samples. The sequencing input was naive CD8+ T cells from PBMCs. The genes are TRBV4-3 and TRBJ2-2; D gene ambiguous. For the CDR3, the DNA is TGCGCCAGCAGCCAAGATCTGAGGAACACCGGGGAGCTGTTTTTT. It encodes CASSQDLRNTGELFF.